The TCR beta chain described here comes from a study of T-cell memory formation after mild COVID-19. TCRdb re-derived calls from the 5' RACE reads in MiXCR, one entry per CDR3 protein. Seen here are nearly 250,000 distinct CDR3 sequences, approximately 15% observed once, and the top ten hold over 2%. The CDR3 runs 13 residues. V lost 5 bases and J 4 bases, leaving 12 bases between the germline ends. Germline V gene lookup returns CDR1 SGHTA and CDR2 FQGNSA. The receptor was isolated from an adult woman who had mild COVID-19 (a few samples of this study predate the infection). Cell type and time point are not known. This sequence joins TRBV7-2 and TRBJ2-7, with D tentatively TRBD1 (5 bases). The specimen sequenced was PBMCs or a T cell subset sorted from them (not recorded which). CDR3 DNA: TGTGCCAGCAGCGGCAACCCAGGGTACGAGCAGTACTTC. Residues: CASSGNPGYEQYF.